This T cell receptor (beta chain) is drawn from a study of blood T cell repertoires in COVID-19. On the study more broadly: Italy, Spain and the United States were the sources of the convalescent and acute COVID-19 samples. Nucleic acid was either cDNA or gDNA, and it came from T cells, B-cell-depleted T cells, or PBMCs.

Germline CDR1 is SGHVS and CDR2 is FQNEAQ. This CDR3 spans 18 amino acids. Trimming removed 6 bases at V and 0 bases at J, with 18 bases between. Study processing details: Estimates of nucleated cell counts were drawn from the amplification of reference gene primers. Only in-frame clones appear in the TCRdb table, and some are missing; sequencing was by immunoSEQ multiplex PCR. The V and J calls and clone size were taken over from that table, and D and trimming were inferred from the DNA. There are approximately 300,000 clones in the sample; roughly 86% occur only once, and around 1.5% lies in the top ten.

The receptor was isolated from a woman between 50 and 59 years old with acute or convalescent COVID-19. The sample taken for sequencing was peripheral blood. The chain has TRBV7-8 and TRBJ2-6, with D hard to call. DNA for the CDR3: TGTGCCAGCAGGCCTCCGACCAGGTCGATCTCTGGGGCCAACGTCCTGACTTTC. It codes for CASRPPTRSISGANVLTF. Together with reference TRBV7-8 and TRBJ2-6, the CDR3 gives the full variable domain: GAGVSQSPRYKVAKRGQDVALRCDPISGHVSLFWYQQALGQGPEFLTYFQNEAQLDKSGLPSDRFFAERPEGSVSTLKIQRTQQEDSAVYLCASRPPTRSISGANVLTFGAGSRLTVL.